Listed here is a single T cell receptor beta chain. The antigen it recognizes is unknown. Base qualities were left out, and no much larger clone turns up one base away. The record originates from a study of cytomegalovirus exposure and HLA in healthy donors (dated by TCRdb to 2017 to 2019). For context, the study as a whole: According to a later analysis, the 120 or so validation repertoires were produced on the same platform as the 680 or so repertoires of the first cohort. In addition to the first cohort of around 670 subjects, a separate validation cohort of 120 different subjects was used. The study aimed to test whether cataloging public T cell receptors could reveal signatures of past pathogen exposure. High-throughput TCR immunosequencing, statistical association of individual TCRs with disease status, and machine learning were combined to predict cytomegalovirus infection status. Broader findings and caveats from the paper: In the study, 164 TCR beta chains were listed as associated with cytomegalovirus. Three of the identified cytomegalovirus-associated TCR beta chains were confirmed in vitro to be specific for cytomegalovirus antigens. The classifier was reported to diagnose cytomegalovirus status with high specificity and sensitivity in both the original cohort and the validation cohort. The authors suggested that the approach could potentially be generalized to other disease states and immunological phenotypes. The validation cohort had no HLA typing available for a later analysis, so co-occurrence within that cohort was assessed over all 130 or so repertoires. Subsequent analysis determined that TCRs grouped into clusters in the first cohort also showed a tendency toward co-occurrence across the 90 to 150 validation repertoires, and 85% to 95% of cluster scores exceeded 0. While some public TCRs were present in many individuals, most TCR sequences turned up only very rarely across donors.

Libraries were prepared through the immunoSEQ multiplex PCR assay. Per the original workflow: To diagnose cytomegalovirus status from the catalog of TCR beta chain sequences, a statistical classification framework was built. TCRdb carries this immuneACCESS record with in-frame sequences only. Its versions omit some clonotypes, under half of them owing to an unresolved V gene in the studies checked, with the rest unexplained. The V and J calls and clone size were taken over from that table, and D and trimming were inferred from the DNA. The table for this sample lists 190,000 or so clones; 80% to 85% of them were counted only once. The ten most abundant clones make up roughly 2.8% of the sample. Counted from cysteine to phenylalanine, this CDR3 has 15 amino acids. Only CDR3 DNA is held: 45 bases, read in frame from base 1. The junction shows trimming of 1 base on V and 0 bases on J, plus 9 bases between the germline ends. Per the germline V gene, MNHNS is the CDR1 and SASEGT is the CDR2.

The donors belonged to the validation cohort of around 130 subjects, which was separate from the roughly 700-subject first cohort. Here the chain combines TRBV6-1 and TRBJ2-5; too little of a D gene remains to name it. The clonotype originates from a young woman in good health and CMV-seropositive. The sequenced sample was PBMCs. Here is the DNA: TGTGCCAGCAGTGAAGGATCGTACAACCAAGAGACCCAGTACTTC. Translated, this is CASSEGSYNQETQYF.